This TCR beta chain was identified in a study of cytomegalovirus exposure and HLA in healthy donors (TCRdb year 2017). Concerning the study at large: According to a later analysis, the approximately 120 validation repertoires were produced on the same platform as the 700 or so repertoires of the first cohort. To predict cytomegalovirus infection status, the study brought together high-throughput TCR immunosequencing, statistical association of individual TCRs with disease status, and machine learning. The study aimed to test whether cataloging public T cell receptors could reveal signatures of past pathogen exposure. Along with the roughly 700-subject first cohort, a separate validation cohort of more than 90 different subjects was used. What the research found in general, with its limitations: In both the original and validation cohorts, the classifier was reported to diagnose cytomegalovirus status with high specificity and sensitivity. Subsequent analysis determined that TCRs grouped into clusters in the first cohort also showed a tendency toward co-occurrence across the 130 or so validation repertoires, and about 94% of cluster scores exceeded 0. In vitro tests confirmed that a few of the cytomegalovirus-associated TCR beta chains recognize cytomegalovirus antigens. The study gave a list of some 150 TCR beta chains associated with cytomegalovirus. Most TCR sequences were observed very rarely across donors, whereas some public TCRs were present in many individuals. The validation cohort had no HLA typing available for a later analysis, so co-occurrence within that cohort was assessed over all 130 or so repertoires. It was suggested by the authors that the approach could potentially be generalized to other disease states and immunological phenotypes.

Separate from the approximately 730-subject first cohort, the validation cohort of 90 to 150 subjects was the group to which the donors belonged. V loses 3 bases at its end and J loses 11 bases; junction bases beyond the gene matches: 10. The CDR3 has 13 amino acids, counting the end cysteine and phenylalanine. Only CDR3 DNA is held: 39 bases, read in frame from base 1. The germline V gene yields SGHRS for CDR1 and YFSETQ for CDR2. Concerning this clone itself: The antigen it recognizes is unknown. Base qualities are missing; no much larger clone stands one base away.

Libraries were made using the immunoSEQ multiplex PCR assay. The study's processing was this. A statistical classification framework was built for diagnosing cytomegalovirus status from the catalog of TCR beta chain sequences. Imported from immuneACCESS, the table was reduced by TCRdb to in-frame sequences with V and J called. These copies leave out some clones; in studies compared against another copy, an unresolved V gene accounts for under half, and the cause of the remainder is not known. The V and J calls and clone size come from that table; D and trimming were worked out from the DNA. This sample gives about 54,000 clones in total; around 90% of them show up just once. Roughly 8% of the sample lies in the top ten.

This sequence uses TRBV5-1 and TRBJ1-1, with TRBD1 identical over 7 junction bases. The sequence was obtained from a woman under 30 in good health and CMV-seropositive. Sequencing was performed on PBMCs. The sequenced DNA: TGCGCCAGCAGCTCCTTTCAGGGGGTTGGCGCTTTCTTT. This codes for CASSSFQGVGAFF.